The source of this T cell receptor beta chain is a study of OX40 agonist ivuxolimab in advanced cancers. Study as a whole: Three dose-escalation patients had partial responses: one with hepatocellular carcinoma and two with cutaneous melanoma.

Only in-frame clones appear in the TCRdb table, and some are missing; sequencing was by immunoSEQ multiplex PCR. The sample yields 68,000 or so clones, around 83% seen once. The germline V gene encodes CDR1 PRHDT and CDR2 FYEKMQ (reference sequence). The CDR3 is 13 residues long. Trimming pared 5 bases from V and 2 bases from J, leaving 7 bases between. V gene TRBV13 combines with J gene TRBJ1-3; D unclear. Sequencing was performed on CD4+ or CD8+ T cells sorted from blood, taken in a trial of the OX40 agonist ivuxolimab. The sequence was obtained from an adult with an advanced solid tumor such as melanoma, head and neck, liver or kidney cancer. The CDR3 nucleotides read TGTGCCAGCAGCCCTGAGACTGGAAACACCATATATTTT. The encoded protein is CASSPETGNTIYF. The full variable domain, its missing parts supplied by reference TRBV13 and TRBJ1-3, is AAGVIQSPRHLIKEKRETATLKCYPIPRHDTVYWYQQGPGQDPQFLISFYEKMQSDKGSIPDRFSAQQFSDYHSELNMSSLELGDSALYFCASSPETGNTIYFGEGSWLTVV.